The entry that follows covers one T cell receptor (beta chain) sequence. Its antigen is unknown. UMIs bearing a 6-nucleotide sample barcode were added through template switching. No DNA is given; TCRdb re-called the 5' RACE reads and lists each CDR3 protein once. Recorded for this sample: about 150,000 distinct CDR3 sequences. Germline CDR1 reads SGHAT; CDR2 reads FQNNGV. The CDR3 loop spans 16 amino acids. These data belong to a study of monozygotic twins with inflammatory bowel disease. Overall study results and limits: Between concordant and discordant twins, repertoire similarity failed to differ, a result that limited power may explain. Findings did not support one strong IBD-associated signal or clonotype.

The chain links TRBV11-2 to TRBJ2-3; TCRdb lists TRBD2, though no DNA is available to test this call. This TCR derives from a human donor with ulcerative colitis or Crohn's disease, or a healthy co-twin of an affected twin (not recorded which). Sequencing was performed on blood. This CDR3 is CASSSGTSGITDTQYF.